These 25 T cell receptor beta chains came from one sample sequenced in a study of T-cell memory formation after mild COVID-19. One entry per CDR3 protein results from TCRdb running MiXCR on the 5' RACE reads. Of about 400,000 distinct CDR3 sequences listed, roughly 18% are singletons. Sequenced material: PBMCs or a T cell subset sorted from them (not recorded which). The receptor set was obtained from a young man who had mild COVID-19 (a few samples of this study predate the infection). Cell type and time point are not known.

This clonotype was counted many times. V is TRBV12-3 or TRBV12-4 and J is TRBJ1-1; D not certain. V shed 6 bases and J shed 3 bases, with 11 bases lying between them. The CDR3 runs 13 residues. CDR3 bases: TGTGCCAGCAGCCCAGCGGCCTACACTGAAGCTTTCTTT. Its protein product is CASSPAAYTEAFF.

The CDR3 region has the DNA TGTGCCAGCAGTCAAGGTGTCTTCCCCGGGGAGCTGTTTTTT. It codes for CASSQGVFPGELFF. V usage is TRBV7-9 and J usage is TRBJ2-2; D gene ambiguous. CDR1 and CDR2 from the germline V gene are SEHNR and FQNEAQ (reference sequence). The V end was cut by 6 bases, the J end by 6 bases, with 14 bases between. CDR3 length equals 14 residues.

This clonotype was counted at least ten times. This chain uses TRBV20-1 with TRBJ2-1; D unclear. V lost 1 base and J lost 2, with 12 bases in between. The germline V gene has CDR1 DFQATT and CDR2 SNEGSKA (reference sequence). This CDR3 contains 15 residues. The CDR3 sequence is CSARGSRQAYNEQFF. The DNA for the CDR3 is TGCAGTGCTAGAGGGTCTCGGCAGGCCTACAATGAGCAGTTCTTC.

J is TRBJ2-7 and V is TRBV30, with TRBD2 matching 7 bases. This CDR3 comprises 15 residues. V shed 0 bases and J 2 bases; nucleotides not matched to a gene: 7. The germline gives CDR1 GTSNPN, CDR2 SVGIG (reference sequence). The CDR3 here is CAWSVGLAVTYEQYF. CDR3 DNA sequence: TGTGCCTGGAGTGTAGGGCTAGCGGTAACCTACGAGCAGTACTTC.

This clonotype was counted between two and nine times. V usage is TRBV7-3 and J usage is TRBJ2-2; the D gene could be TRBD1 or TRBD2 (5 bases each). V lost 5 bases, J lost 8 bases, and 18 bases lay in between. There are 15 residues in the CDR3. Germline V gene data show CDR1 as SGHTA and CDR2 as FQGTGA. The CDR3 protein is CASSRRGPNFGELFF. Written as DNA, the CDR3 is TGTGCCAGCAGCCGACGGGGACCGAATTTTGGGGAGCTGTTTTTT.

This clonotype was detected only a few times. The rearrangement links TRBV11-3 to TRBJ2-2; TRBD1 agrees at 9 bases. CDR1 is SGHNT, CDR2 YENEEA, per germline. CDR3 length: 15 amino acids. Trimming took 7 bases from V and 7 from J; bases not matched to a gene: 10. CDR3 sequence (DNA): TGTGCCAGCAACAAGGGACAGGGTTTTGGCGGGGAGCTGTTTTTT. Translating gives CASNKGQGFGGELFF.

This sequence joins TRBV20-1 and TRBJ2-7; D is undetermined. Germline assignment: CDR1 DFQATT and CDR2 SNEGSKA (reference sequence). The V gene lost 6 bases and the J gene lost 2 bases, with 11 bases spanning the gap. The CDR3 extends over 12 amino acids. The DNA of the CDR3 is TGCAGTGCCGCCCAATCCCCCTACGAGCAGTACTTC. This gives the protein CSAAQSPYEQYF.

The chain employs TRBV7-3 and TRBJ2-3; D perhaps matches TRBD1 (6 bases). CDR1 and CDR2 from the germline V gene are SGHTA and FQGTGA. Between the trimmed V and J ends, which lost 5 bases and 7 bases, there was a span of 16 bases. This CDR3 is built from 14 residues. The CDR3 sequence: CASSPRRDTHTQYF. The DNA of the CDR3 is TGTGCCAGCAGCCCCCGACGGGACACCCATACGCAGTATTTT.

This clonotype was counted a few times. The chain carries TRBV27 and TRBJ2-3; no definite D call. CDR1 and CDR2 from the germline V gene are MNHEY and SMNVEV (reference sequence). V was shortened by 6 bases and J by 6 bases, with 13 bases between the two germline ends. The CDR3 is made up of 13 amino acids. The CDR3 here is CASRLGPLDTQYF. The CDR3 DNA reads TGTGCCAGCAGGCTGGGTCCGCTGGATACGCAGTATTTT.

The genes are TRBV7-2 and TRBJ2-3; D not resolved. The length of the CDR3 is 14 residues. Trimming cost V 3 bases and J 0 bases, with 7 bases left between them. Germline assignment: CDR1 SGHTA and CDR2 FQGNSA. CDR3 nucleotide sequence: TGTGCCAGCAGCTTGACGCAGAGCACAGATACGCAGTATTTT. The encoded protein is CASSLTQSTDTQYF.

The chain has TRBV11-1 and TRBJ1-1, with D tentatively TRBD1 (5 bases). The CDR3 sequence is 12 residues long. Germline values: CDR1 SGHAT, CDR2 FQDESV (reference sequence). V lost 7 bases, J lost 5 bases, and 11 bases lay in between. CDR3 coding DNA: TGTGCCAGCACGGGGGGGAGGACTGAAGCTTTCTTT. Translation gives CASTGGRTEAFF.

The J gene is TRBJ2-3, the V gene TRBV11-2, with unresolved D. Germline assignment: CDR1 SGHAT and CDR2 FQNNGV. Trimming removed 3 bases at V and 2 bases at J, with 9 bases between. The length of the CDR3 is 14 residues. CDR3 sequence (DNA): TGTGCCAGCAGCTTTAGCCCCTACACAGATACGCAGTATTTT. This gives the protein CASSFSPYTDTQYF.

There are a few counts of this clonotype. This chain connects TRBV24-1 to TRBJ1-1; possible D gene TRBD1, 5 bases. This CDR3 is built from 13 residues. The germline V gene has CDR1 KGHDR and CDR2 SFDVKD. Trimming removed 7 bases at V and 4 bases at J, with 12 bases between. This CDR3 reads CATRRGVGTEAFF. The CDR3 DNA follows: TGTGCCACCAGGCGGGGGGTGGGCACTGAAGCTTTCTTT.

This chain links TRBV4-1 with TRBJ1-1, with D unresolved. The V gene's germline CDR1 is MGHRA and CDR2 YSYEKL. The CDR3 spans 17 residues. V was clipped by 4 bases and J by 0 bases, with 18 bases between them. This CDR3 is CASSPAGLAGMNTEAFF. The CDR3, as DNA: TGCGCCAGCAGCCCAGCTGGGTTAGCCGGGATGAACACTGAAGCTTTCTTT.

This clonotype occurred a few times. This chain uses TRBV4-1 with TRBJ1-1; no firm D call. Trimming cost V 1 base and J 0 bases, with 15 bases left between them. Per the germline V gene, CDR1 is MGHRA and CDR2 is YSYEKL. The CDR3 contains 17 residues. CDR3 DNA: TGCGCCAGCAGCCAAGTATATGGGAGTGGGATGAACACTGAAGCTTTCTTT. This translates into CASSQVYGSGMNTEAFF.

This chain uses TRBV12-3 or TRBV12-4 with TRBJ2-2, with 8 bases matching TRBD1. The CDR3 sequence is 15 residues long. With V trimmed by 6 bases and J by 6 bases, 9 bases remained unmatched. CDR3 coding DNA: TGTGCCAGCAGATCCGTCCTCAGGGGGCCCGGGGAGCTGTTTTTT. Translation gives CASRSVLRGPGELFF.

The chain combines TRBV5-1 with TRBJ2-5; D remains unclear. V dropped 0 bases and J dropped 1 base, with 4 bases sitting between them. Germline V gene sequence: CDR1 SGHRS, CDR2 YFSETQ. The CDR3 is 13 amino acids. For the CDR3, the DNA is TGCGCCAGCAGCTTGGAAACCCAAGAGACCCAGTACTTC. This codes for CASSLETQETQYF.

V and J are TRBV28 and TRBJ2-4, with TRBD2 matching 14 bases. The CDR3 spans 16 residues. CDR1 MDHEN and CDR2 SYDVKM come from the germline V gene. The trim removed 6 bases at V and 7 bases at J, leaving 8 bases unmatched. The CDR3 DNA reads TGTGCCAGCAGCTCGGGACTAGCGGGGGACGGGAACATTCAGTACTTC. It codes for CASSSGLAGDGNIQYF.

This clonotype was observed a few times. The V and J genes are TRBV15 and TRBJ2-4; 9 positions agree with TRBD1. The trim removed 2 bases at V and 2 bases at J, leaving 4 bases unmatched. The CDR3 is 16 amino acids. Germline V gene lookup returns CDR1 LNHNV and CDR2 YYDKDF (reference sequence). The CDR3 region has the DNA TGTGCCACCAGCAGATTGGGGACAGGGACCAAAAACATTCAGTACTTC. The encoded protein is CATSRLGTGTKNIQYF.

Ten or more counts support this clonotype. V is TRBV5-1 and J is TRBJ2-5; TRBD2 matches 9 bases. This CDR3 is 14 amino acids long. Germline V gives CDR1 SGHRS, CDR2 YFSETQ. The V and J ends lost 7 bases and 1 base, in that order; junction bases with no gene match: 5. CDR3 DNA: TGCGCCAGCGGTACTAGCGGGTTCCAAGAGACCCAGTACTTC. It encodes CASGTSGFQETQYF.

This chain connects TRBV5-4 to TRBJ2-1, with TRBD2 identical over 12 bases. Losses at the gene ends were 4 bases for V and 1 base for J; bases not matched to a gene: 3. This CDR3 contains 16 residues. Germline assignment: CDR1 SGHNT and CDR2 YYREEE (reference sequence). Here the CDR3 DNA reads TGTGCCAGCAGCCACCTAGCGGGAGGGTCCTACAATGAGCAGTTCTTC. Protein product: CASSHLAGGSYNEQFF.

V is TRBV20-1 and J is TRBJ2-1; D is uncertain. The CDR3 runs 12 residues. CDR1 is DFQATT, CDR2 SNEGSKA, per germline (reference sequence). The V end was cut by 3 bases, the J end by 7 bases, with 10 bases between. The CDR3 DNA reads as TGCAGTGCTAGTCGCCATTCTAATGAGCAGTTCTTC. Protein sequence: CSASRHSNEQFF.

The chain couples TRBV6-2 or TRBV6-3 to TRBJ2-7; 8 bases are a match to TRBD1. V lost 10 bases and J lost 4; bases outside the gene matches: 12. The CDR3 spans 14 residues. Per the germline V gene, CDR1 is MNHEY and CDR2 is SVGEGT. CDR3 DNA sequence: TGTGCCACCAGACAGGGGAGTGTCTTGTACGAGCAGTACTTC. Encoded protein: CATRQGSVLYEQYF.

This clonotype was detected a few times. A much larger clonotype is one base distant, so this may be a read error. The chain uses TRBV6-5 and TRBJ1-1; D is undetermined. Germline V gene data show CDR1 as MNHEY and CDR2 as SVGAGI. The V gene lost 7 bases and the J gene lost 1 base, with 4 bases spanning the gap. This CDR3 region has 11 residues. The CDR3 nucleotides read TGTGCCAGCATGGAGAACACTGAAGCTTTCTTT. This encodes CASMENTEAFF.

The J gene is TRBJ2-3, the V gene TRBV7-3, with 11 nucleotides matching TRBD2. CDR1 SGHTA and CDR2 FQGTGA come from the germline V gene. Unmatched junction bases numbered 6, after V lost 5 bases and J lost 2 bases. CDR3 size: 16 residues. CDR3 coding DNA: TGTGCCAGCAGCAACTTACTAGCGGGGGCCACAGATACGCAGTATTTT. It is translated as CASSNLLAGATDTQYF.